Sequencing of this T cell receptor beta chain was carried out in a study of naive CD8 T cells in extremely preterm neonates. Study-wide points: Shared CDR3 nucleotide sequences: preterm about 2.8%, term roughly 0.44%, children roughly 0.03%, adults more than 0.0075%. Relative to older groups, preterm infants had shorter, less trimmed CDR3s with fewer N additions. Preterm neonates had significantly lower iChao1 richness than other age groups.

The repertoire was sequenced with immunoSEQ multiplex PCR; TCRdb's copy has only in-frame clones and lacks some. This table holds about 5,100 clones, 95% to 99% found once. The CDR3 is made up of 14 amino acids. Germline V gives CDR1 SNHLY, CDR2 FYNNEI. V lost 3 bases, J lost 3 bases, and 9 bases lay in between. Details on this clone: Its specificity is unknown.

Sorted cells: live naive CD8+ T cells, CD45RA+CCR7+, Annexin V-negative. This receptor was taken from a human donor in good health. V gene TRBV2 combines with J gene TRBJ1-5; no firm D call. The specimen was naive CD8+ T cells from blood. The DNA for the CDR3 is TGTGCCAGCAGTGAGATAGATACCAATCAGCCCCAGCATTTT. This codes for CASSEIDTNQPQHF.